Each of the 28 T cell receptor beta chains below was sequenced from the same sample in a study of shared clonotypes between healthy human individuals. Naivety among CD8 cells was defined by CD45RO negativity and positive CCR7 selection, thereby excluding terminally differentiated effector memory CD45RA+ cells. Libraries were prepared by immunoSEQ multiplex PCR; TCRdb keeps only in-frame clonotypes and omits some of them. The repertoire has roughly 2 million clones, 85% to 95% of them found once; the top ten carry more than 0.95%. The sample consisted of naive CD8+ T cells sorted from blood. The receptor source for this set is a man between 18 and 35 years old in good health.

J is TRBJ1-1 and V is TRBV28; D remains unclear. CDR3 length equals 17 residues. The germline V and J ends were trimmed by 6 bases and 1 base, with 21 bases remaining between them. Germline CDR1 is MDHEN and CDR2 is SYDVKM. The CDR3 loop reads CASRILARHLPNTEAFF. CDR3 in DNA: TGTGCCAGCAGGATACTGGCCCGACACCTCCCGAACACTGAAGCTTTCTTT.

The chain carries TRBV13 and TRBJ2-7, with 7 bases fitting TRBD1. The trim removed 4 bases at V and 2 bases at J, leaving 8 bases unmatched. CDR1 PRHDT and CDR2 FYEKMQ come from the germline V gene (reference sequence). This CDR3 is built from 15 residues. The CDR3 loop is CASSYPGTDTYEQYF. As DNA, the CDR3 is TGTGCCAGCAGCTACCCCGGGACAGACACCTACGAGCAGTACTTC.

The chain employs TRBV18 and TRBJ2-7; unclear D gene. V lost 7 bases, J lost 2 bases, and 9 bases lay in between. Per germline, CDR1 KGHSH and CDR2 LQKENI. There are 12 residues in the CDR3. CDR3 nucleotide sequence: TGTGCCAGCTTTGTGGATCCCTACGAGCAGTACTTC. It codes for CASFVDPYEQYF.

Remarks on this clone: Distinct nucleotide sequences in the sample also encode this CDR3. V usage is TRBV27 and J usage is TRBJ2-3; 8 bases fit TRBD2. CDR3 size: 15 residues. The V gene's germline CDR1 is MNHEY and CDR2 SMNVEV (reference sequence). Losses at the gene ends were 3 bases for V and 1 base for J; bases not matched to a gene: 3. In DNA form, the CDR3 reads TGTGCCAGCAGTTTCTCGGGAGGGGGCACAGATACGCAGTATTTT. Translating it yields CASSFSGGGTDTQYF.

V usage is TRBV7-2 and J usage is TRBJ2-3; no clear D gene. Germline V CDR1 and CDR2: SGHTA, FQGNSA. The germline V and J ends were trimmed by 5 bases and 0 bases, with 12 bases remaining between them. This CDR3 comprises 15 residues. In nucleotides, the CDR3 is TGTGCCAGCAGCCCCGAGAGTTCAAGCACAGATACGCAGTATTTT. This encodes CASSPESSSTDTQYF.

Note on this clone: This CDR3 is also generated by other DNA sequences in the sample. The V call is TRBV5-6, the J call TRBJ1-1; D remains ambiguous. The CDR3 length is 13 residues. CDR1 is SGHDT, CDR2 YYEEEE, per germline. V was trimmed by 5 bases and J by 1 base, leaving 9 bases between them. CDR3 in DNA: TGTGCCAGCAGTTTGATGGGGAACACTGAAGCTTTCTTT. It translates to CASSLMGNTEAFF.

Remarks on this clone: Other DNA variants within this sample encode the same CDR3. CDR3 residues: CASSLRTGGDYGYTF. The CDR3 nucleotides read TGTGCCAGCAGCTTGAGGACAGGGGGCGACTATGGCTACACCTTC. This rearrangement joins TRBV5-4 to TRBJ1-2, with 11 bases matching TRBD1. V trimming: 1 base; J trimming: 3 bases; junction bases outside the gene matches: 2. The CDR3 runs 15 residues. Germline CDR1 SGHNT, CDR2 YYREEE (reference sequence).

This clone was recorded only once. This rearrangement joins TRBV9 to TRBJ1-4, with D possibly being TRBD1 (5 bases). Germline V gives CDR1 SGDLS, CDR2 YYNGEE. The CDR3 sequence is 15 residues long. V lost 3 bases, J lost 8 bases, and 17 bases lay in between. In DNA form, the CDR3 reads TGTGCCAGCAGCGAGGGCGAGAGGGGCCGCGAAAAACTGTTTTTT. Translating gives CASSEGERGREKLFF.

This chain connects TRBV27 to TRBJ1-1; the D gene is possibly TRBD1 (6 bases). The length of the CDR3 is 14 residues. Germline V gene data show CDR1 as MNHEY and CDR2 as SMNVEV (reference sequence). Trimming cost V 5 bases and J 6 bases, with 16 bases left between them. The CDR3 reads CASSPRGWGPEAFF. The CDR3 nucleotides are TGTGCCAGCAGTCCGCGTGGGTGGGGGCCTGAAGCTTTCTTT.

Details on this clone: At one of its ends the junction is not consistent with the germline gene, which may arise from a read error. The V call is TRBV29-1, the J call TRBJ2-5, with a possible D match to TRBD2 (5 bases). The germline gives CDR1 SQVTM, CDR2 ANQGSEA. CDR3 length: 15 residues. Here the CDR3 reads CSVEADVPSQETQYF. Written as DNA, the CDR3 is TGCAGCGTCGAAGCGGACGTGCCATCACAAGAGACCCAGTACTTC. The full variable domain, in which reference TRBV29-1 and TRBJ2-5 provide the parts outside the CDR3, is SAVISQKPSRDICQRGTSLTIQCQVDSQVTMMFWYRQQPGQSLTLIATANQGSEATYESGFVIDKFPISRPNLTFSTLTVSNMSPEDSSIYLCSVEADVPSQETQYFGPGTRLLVL.

Here the CDR3 DNA reads TGCGCCAGCAGCCCCCCGGCTAGCGGGATCGACGAGCAGTACTTC. Amino acid sequence: CASSPPASGIDEQYF. The chain links TRBV4-3 to TRBJ2-7; the match to TRBD2 covers 9 bases. The J segment lost 5 bases and the V segment lost 4 bases, leaving 9 bases of the junction unmatched. The CDR3 length is 15 residues. Per germline, CDR1 LGHNA and CDR2 YSLEER.

This rearrangement joins TRBV7-9 to TRBJ2-7; weak D call: TRBD1 (6 bases). V was cut by 1 base and J by 7 bases, with 23 bases left in between. There are 17 residues in the CDR3. Germline CDR1 reads SEHNR; CDR2 reads FQNEAQ (reference sequence). The CDR3 DNA reads as TGTGCCAGCAGCTTAGGAGTAACCGGACAGCTCGCTGGTGAGCAGTACTTC. This encodes CASSLGVTGQLAGEQYF.

The rearrangement links TRBV21-1 to TRBJ1-3. TRBV21-1 is described as a pseudogene. The CDR3 extends over 17 amino acids. The CDR3 DNA sequence: TGTGCCAGCAGCAAACCCCGGGTTTGTCAGCTTGGAAACACCATATATTTT. Amino acids: CASSKPRVCQLGNTIYF.

The CDR3 sequence: CASSLPSENTGELFF. The CDR3, as DNA: TGTGCCAGCAGTTTGCCATCAGAAAACACCGGGGAGCTGTTTTTT. This chain links TRBV28 with TRBJ2-2; D gene ambiguous. Germline V gene lookup returns CDR1 MDHEN and CDR2 SYDVKM. The CDR3 runs 15 residues. V was pared by 3 bases and J by 2 bases, with 10 bases between.

The chain couples TRBV7-2 to TRBJ2-1; no clear D gene. The CDR3 has 16 amino acids. The V end was cut by 3 bases, the J end by 0 bases, with 12 bases between. In germline, CDR1 is SGHTA, CDR2 FQGNSA. CDR3 sequence: CASSFERATSYNEQFF. The CDR3 DNA reads TGTGCCAGCAGCTTCGAGCGTGCGACCTCCTACAATGAGCAGTTCTTC. The whole variable domain, remainder taken from reference TRBV7-2 and TRBJ2-1, is GAGVSQSPSNKVTEKGKDVELRCDPISGHTALYWYRQSLGQGLEFLIYFQGNSAPDKSGLPSDRFSAERTGGSVSTLTIQRTQQEDSAVYLCASSFERATSYNEQFFGPGTRLTVL.

V gene TRBV6-6 combines with J gene TRBJ1-6; 9 bases match TRBD1. The germline V gene has CDR1 MNHNY and CDR2 SVGAGI (reference sequence). The junction had 13 bases not matched to a gene; V was cut back by 6 bases and J by 10 bases. This CDR3 comprises 16 residues. The CDR3 loop is CASRPRDRESVSPLHF. The CDR3 DNA reads as TGTGCCAGCAGACCTCGGGACAGGGAGTCGGTCTCACCCCTCCACTTT.

This clone was picked up one time. The chain carries TRBV4-1 and TRBJ2-7; 8 nucleotides line up with TRBD2. With V trimmed by 0 bases and J by 4 bases, 5 bases remained unmatched. Germline V gene data show CDR1 as MGHRA and CDR2 as YSYEKL. This CDR3 spans 15 amino acids. The CDR3 DNA is TGCGCCAGCAGCCAAGATAAGCGGGGGTTTTACGAGCAGTACTTC. Its translation is CASSQDKRGFYEQYF.

This rearrangement joins TRBV13 to TRBJ1-1, with 7 nucleotides matching TRBD1. This CDR3 is built from 15 residues. The J segment lost 1 base and the V segment lost 5 bases, leaving 7 bases of the junction unmatched. CDR1 PRHDT and CDR2 FYEKMQ come from the germline V gene (reference sequence). The CDR3 DNA sequence: TGTGCCAGCAGCCCCCAGGGGGGAAAGAACACTGAAGCTTTCTTT. It yields the protein CASSPQGGKNTEAFF.

The chain employs TRBV15 and TRBJ2-7; a weak D match, TRBD2 (6 bases). Germline loops: CDR1 LNHNV, CDR2 YYDKDF (reference sequence). Deletions cut 5 bases from V and 0 bases from J, with 17 bases between. The CDR3 totals 16 residues. CDR3 bases: TGTGCCACCAGCTCCTCCCGCGGGGCCTTCTCCTACGAGCAGTACTTC. Amino acid sequence: CATSSSRGAFSYEQYF.

The CDR3, as DNA: TGTGCCACCAGGAAGACTAGCGGGAGCTCCTACAATGAGCAGTTCTTC. This gives the protein CATRKTSGSSYNEQFF. The J gene is TRBJ2-1, the V gene TRBV15, with 12 nucleotides matching TRBD2. V trimming: 6 bases; J trimming: 0 bases; junction bases outside the gene matches: 3. CDR3 size: 16 residues. Germline loops: CDR1 LNHNV, CDR2 YYDKDF (reference sequence).

The chain uses TRBV5-1 and TRBJ1-2; no definite D call. The V gene lost 0 bases and the J gene lost 4 bases, with 13 bases spanning the gap. CDR3 length: 15 amino acids. Germline V gene lookup returns CDR1 SGHRS and CDR2 YFSETQ. The CDR3 loop is CASSLAMGTAYGYTF. The CDR3 bases are TGCGCCAGCAGCTTGGCCATGGGAACAGCCTATGGCTACACCTTC.

This clone was counted once. The chain has TRBV19 and TRBJ2-3; tentative D call: TRBD2 (5 bases). CDR1 is LNHDA and CDR2 is SQIVND in the germline V gene (reference sequence). Trimming took off 7 bases at V and 4 bases at J, with 18 bases between the two ends. The CDR3 sequence is 15 residues long. The CDR3 coding sequence is TGTGCCAGTACCCCGAGGGCGACCAGACCAGATACGCAGTATTTT. Amino acid sequence: CASTPRATRPDTQYF.

The J gene is TRBJ1-1, the V gene TRBV15; D might be TRBD1 (6 bases). The CDR3 totals 15 residues. Deletions cut 3 bases from V and 2 bases from J, with 13 bases between. Germline values: CDR1 LNHNV, CDR2 YYDKDF (reference sequence). The CDR3 sequence: CATSSEQGFNTEAFF. The CDR3 coding sequence is TGTGCCACCAGCAGCGAACAGGGATTCAACACTGAAGCTTTCTTT.

J is TRBJ1-4 and V is TRBV5-6, with D possibly being TRBD1 (6 bases). Per the germline V gene, CDR1 is SGHDT and CDR2 is YYEEEE. V lost 3 bases and J 4 bases, leaving 10 bases between the germline ends. This CDR3 contains 14 residues. Written as DNA, the CDR3 is TGTGCCAGCAGCTCAACAGGGCATAATGAAAAACTGTTTTTT. Translated: CASSSTGHNEKLFF.

Worth noting for this clone: Other DNA variants within this sample encode the same CDR3. The V call is TRBV5-1, the J call TRBJ2-7; 11 nucleotides agree with TRBD1. CDR3 length: 14 amino acids. J was trimmed by 2 bases and V by 5 bases; bases with no gene match: 3. The germline CDR1 and CDR2 sequences are SGHRS and YFSETQ. The CDR3 coding sequence is TGCGCCAGCAGTTGGACAGGGGGCACCTACGAGCAGTACTTC. Residues: CASSWTGGTYEQYF.

The J gene is TRBJ2-2, the V gene TRBV7-2, with D possibly matching TRBD2 (6 bases). The V end was cut by 1 base, the J end by 4 bases, with 16 bases between. The CDR3 is 17 residues long. Per germline, CDR1 SGHTA and CDR2 FQGNSA. The CDR3 here is CASSLGPWLASTGELFF. As DNA, the CDR3 is TGTGCCAGCAGCTTAGGACCGTGGCTAGCGAGCACCGGGGAGCTGTTTTTT.

This clone was seen a single time. The J gene is TRBJ1-6, the V gene TRBV7-9, with 8 bases aligning to TRBD1. The CDR3 extends over 17 amino acids. Germline CDR1 reads SEHNR; CDR2 reads FQNEAQ (reference sequence). V lost 4 bases to trimming and J lost 1 base; unmatched junction nucleotides: 6. CDR3 in DNA: TGTGCCAGCAGCTCTCCGACAGGGGAATCCTATAATTCACCCCTCCACTTT. Its protein product is CASSSPTGESYNSPLHF.

This clone was detected once. V gene TRBV7-8 combines with J gene TRBJ2-1; a possible D gene is TRBD2 (7 bases). The V end was cut by 1 base, the J end by 0 bases, with 16 bases between. Germline V gene data show CDR1 as SGHVS and CDR2 as FQNEAQ. This CDR3 comprises 18 residues. CDR3 sequence (DNA): TGTGCCAGCAGCTTAGAGGGGGGCGGGAGCGCCTCCTACAATGAGCAGTTCTTC. Translated, it gives CASSLEGGGSASYNEQFF.